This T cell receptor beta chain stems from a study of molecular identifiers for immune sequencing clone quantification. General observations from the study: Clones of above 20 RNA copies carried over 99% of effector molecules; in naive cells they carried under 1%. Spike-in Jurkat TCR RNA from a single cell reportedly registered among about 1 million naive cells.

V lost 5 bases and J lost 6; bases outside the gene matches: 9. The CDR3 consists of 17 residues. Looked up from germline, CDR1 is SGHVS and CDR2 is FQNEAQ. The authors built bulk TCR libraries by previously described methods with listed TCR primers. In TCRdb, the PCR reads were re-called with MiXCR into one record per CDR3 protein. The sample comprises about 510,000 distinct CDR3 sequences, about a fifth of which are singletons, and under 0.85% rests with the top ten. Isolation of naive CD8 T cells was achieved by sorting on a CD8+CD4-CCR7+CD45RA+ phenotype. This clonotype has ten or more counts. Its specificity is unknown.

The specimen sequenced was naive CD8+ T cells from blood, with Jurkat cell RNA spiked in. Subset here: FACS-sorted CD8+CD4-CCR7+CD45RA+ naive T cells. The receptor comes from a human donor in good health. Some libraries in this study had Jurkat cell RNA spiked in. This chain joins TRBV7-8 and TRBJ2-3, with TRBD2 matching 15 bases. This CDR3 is CASSPGLAGGPSDTQYF. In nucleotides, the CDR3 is TGTGCCAGCAGCCCGGGACTAGCGGGGGGACCATCCGATACGCAGTATTTT.